This T cell receptor (beta chain) stems from a study of OX40 agonist ivuxolimab in advanced cancers. A note on the overall study: Ivuxolimab was a fully human IgG2 agonistic monoclonal antibody targeting the costimulatory receptor OX40 (CD134). The dose-escalation cohort was 82.7% male with a mean age of about 60 years, ranging from roughly 20 to 80. Of the approximately 50 dose-escalation patients, hepatocellular carcinoma was present in roughly 19, melanoma in some 15, renal cell carcinoma in 9 and head and neck cancer in 9. Prior anti-PD-1, anti-PD-L1 or anti-CTLA-4 therapy was permitted, and checkpoint inhibitors had been received by 30% to 40% of dose-escalation patients. Partial responses occurred in three dose-escalation patients: two with cutaneous melanoma and one with hepatocellular carcinoma. Peripheral TCRbeta sequencing was intended to test whether TCR sequence diversity was altered and clonal T-cell expansion was caused by ivuxolimab. Intravenous ivuxolimab was administered to patients every 2 weeks at six dose levels: 0.01, 0.1, 0.3, 1.5, 3 and 10 mg/kg. The monotherapy dose-escalation portion (N of about 50 patients) of the phase I ivuxolimab trial is reported in the paper. Summary of the overall study and its limitations: Low levels of normalized T-cell clonal expansion were also seen in some patients who did not respond. Antigen specificity was not determined for the clonally expanded peripheral T cells. At doses from 0.1 to 3.0 mg/kg, clonal expansion was seen in both CD4+ and CD8+ blood T cells between baseline and week 6. Partial responders in the 0.1-3.0 mg/kg groups had among the lowest normalized peripheral clonal expansion, especially among CD8+ T cells. After ivuxolimab, more expanded clones were found on average in CD8+ T cells than in CD4+ T cells.

Patients with autoimmune disease history or receiving systemic immunosuppression were excluded from the trial. Peripheral blood for TCR sequencing was collected from all dose cohorts at baseline, on cycle 4 day 1, and on cycle 7 day 1. Samples came from an open-label, multicenter, first-in-human phase I dose-escalation trial of ivuxolimab. Adults with locally advanced or metastatic melanoma, renal cell carcinoma, hepatocellular carcinoma or head and neck squamous cell carcinoma were enrolled in the trial. Before TCR sequencing, CD4+ T cells and CD8+ T cells from peripheral blood were sorted into separate populations. Genomic DNA was extracted from sorted cells for sequencing of the TCRbeta CDR3 region. TCRbeta CDR3 regions were sequenced using the immunoSEQ Assay. Entries here come from immuneACCESS through TCRdb and include only in-frame sequences with V and J called. Some clones fail to appear in such tables; in the studies checked, an unresolved V gene covers under half of the shortfall, and the cause of the remainder is unknown. In all, the sample holds about 12,000 clones, and 90% of those were seen once. The ten most abundant clones make up around 75% of the sample.

Comment on this clone: Its antigen is unknown. Per-base quality was not reported, and no clone a single base away is much larger than it.

Looking up the germline V gene (reference sequence) yields CDR1 SEHNR and CDR2 FQNEAQ. The CDR3 numbers 15 residues from cysteine through phenylalanine. CDR3 DNA is the only sequence kept; it has 45 bases, read in frame from the first base. V and J are truncated by 2 bases and 7 bases respectively, leaving an intervening sequence of 18 bases. Here the chain combines TRBV7-9 and TRBJ2-7; a tentative D call is TRBD2 (6 bases match). The source of this sequence is an adult with an advanced solid tumor such as melanoma, head and neck, liver or kidney cancer. The sample here was CD4+ or CD8+ T cells sorted from blood, taken in a trial of the OX40 agonist ivuxolimab. The DNA is as follows: TGTGCCAGCAGCTTATATGGGGGGTCCTTATGGGAGCAGTACTTC. The encoded protein is CASSLYGGSLWEQYF.